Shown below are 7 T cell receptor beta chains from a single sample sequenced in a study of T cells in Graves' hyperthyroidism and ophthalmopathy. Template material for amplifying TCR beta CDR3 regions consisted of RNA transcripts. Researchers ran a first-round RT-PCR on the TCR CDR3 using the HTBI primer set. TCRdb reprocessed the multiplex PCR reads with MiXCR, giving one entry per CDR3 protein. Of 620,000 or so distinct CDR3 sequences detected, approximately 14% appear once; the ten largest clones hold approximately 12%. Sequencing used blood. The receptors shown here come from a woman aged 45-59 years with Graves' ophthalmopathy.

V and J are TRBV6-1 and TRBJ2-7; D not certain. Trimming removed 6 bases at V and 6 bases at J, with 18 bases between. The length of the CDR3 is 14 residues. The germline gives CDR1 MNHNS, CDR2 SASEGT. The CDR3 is CASSPSFWVVEQYF. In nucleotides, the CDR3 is TGTGCCAGCAGCCCCAGTTTCTGGGTCGTCGAGCAGTACTTC.

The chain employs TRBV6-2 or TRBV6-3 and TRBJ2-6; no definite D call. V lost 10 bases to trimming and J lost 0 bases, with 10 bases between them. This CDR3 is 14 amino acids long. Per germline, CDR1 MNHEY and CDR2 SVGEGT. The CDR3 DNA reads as TGTGCCACCCAATTCGGCTCTGGGGCCAACGTCCTGACTTTC. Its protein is CATQFGSGANVLTF.

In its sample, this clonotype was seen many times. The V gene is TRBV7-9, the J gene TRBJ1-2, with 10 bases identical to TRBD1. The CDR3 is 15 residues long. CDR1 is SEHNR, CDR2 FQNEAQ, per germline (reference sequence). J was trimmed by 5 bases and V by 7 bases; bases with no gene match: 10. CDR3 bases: TGTGCCAGCACCTCCCCCGGGACAGGGGAATATGGCTACACCTTC. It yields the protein CASTSPGTGEYGYTF.

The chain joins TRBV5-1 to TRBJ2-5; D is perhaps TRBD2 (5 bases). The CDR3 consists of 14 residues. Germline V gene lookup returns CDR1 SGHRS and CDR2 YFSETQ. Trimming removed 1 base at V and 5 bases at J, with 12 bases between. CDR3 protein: CASSLLASRETQYF. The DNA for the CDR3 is TGCGCCAGCAGCTTGCTAGCTAGCAGGGAGACCCAGTACTTC. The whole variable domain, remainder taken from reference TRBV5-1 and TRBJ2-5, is KAGVTQTPRYLIKTRGQQVTLSCSPISGHRSVSWYQQTPGQGLQFLFEYFSETQRNKGNFPGRFSGRQFSNSRSEMNVSTLELGDSALYLCASSLLASRETQYFGPGTRLLVL.

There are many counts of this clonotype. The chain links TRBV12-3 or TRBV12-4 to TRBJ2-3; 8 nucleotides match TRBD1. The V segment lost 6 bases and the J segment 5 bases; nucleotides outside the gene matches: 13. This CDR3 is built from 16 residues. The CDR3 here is CASRKGDRPQGDTQYF. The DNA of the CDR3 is TGTGCCAGCAGGAAGGGGGACAGGCCCCAAGGAGATACGCAGTATTTT.

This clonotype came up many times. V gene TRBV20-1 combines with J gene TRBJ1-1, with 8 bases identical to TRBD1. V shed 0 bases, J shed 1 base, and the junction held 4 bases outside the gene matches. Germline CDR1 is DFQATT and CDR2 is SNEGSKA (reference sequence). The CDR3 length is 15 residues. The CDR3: CSARDKDRGNTEAFF. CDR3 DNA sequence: TGCAGTGCTAGAGATAAAGACAGGGGGAACACTGAAGCTTTCTTT.

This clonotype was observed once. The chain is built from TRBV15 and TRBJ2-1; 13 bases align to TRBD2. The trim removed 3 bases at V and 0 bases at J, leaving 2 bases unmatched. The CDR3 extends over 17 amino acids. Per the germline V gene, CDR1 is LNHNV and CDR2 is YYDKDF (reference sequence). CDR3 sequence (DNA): TGTGCCACCAGCAGGGGACTAGCGGGGAGCTCCTACAATGAGCAGTTCTTC. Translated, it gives CATSRGLAGSSYNEQFF.